This T cell receptor beta chain is drawn from a study of blood T cell repertoires in COVID-19. This clone occurred once. This CDR3 region has 14 residues. Germline V CDR1 and CDR2: MNHEY, SMNVEV (reference sequence). The V and J ends lost 6 bases and 3 bases respectively, with 14 bases between them. This table comes from immunoSEQ multiplex PCR, and its TCRdb copy is limited to in-frame clones, with some not included. The data contain about 160,000 clones, approximately 80% of them singletons. The V and J genes are TRBV27 and TRBJ1-2; possible D gene TRBD1, 5 bases. The TCR comes from a human donor in a cohort sampled during active COVID-19. Sequencing input: peripheral blood. The CDR3 nucleotides read TGTGCCAGCAGCCCAAATGGGGGGGACTATGGCTACACCTTC. Translation: CASSPNGGDYGYTF.